The T cell receptor (beta chain) under discussion was sequenced for a study of blood T cell repertoires in COVID-19 (TCRdb year 2020). Regarding the research as a whole: The collaborator samples originated in the United States, Italy and Spain and spanned the acute and convalescent phases of COVID-19. Subjects who had been exposed to COVID-19, were actively infected with it, or had recovered from it provided the deeply sampled blood TCRbeta repertoires that made up the dataset. The samples were drawn from the first 160 participants of the ongoing ImmuneRACE study and from some 1,300 subjects provided by 6 global collaborators. Where available, HLA class I and class II types were taken from metadata supplied by the sample provider and were not determined by assay-based typing. The repertoires were released in a freely available public database intended as a resource for research on the immune response to SARS-CoV-2. The prospective study material was composed of cDNA or gDNA derived from T cells, B-cell-depleted T cells, or PBMCs. A de-identified subject ID, COVID-19 status, age in years and sex were almost always included in the sample metadata.

Broad study findings and their caveats: Clinical and demographic metadata were provided uncurated, with the amount varying by source and participant.

TCRbeta CDR3 regions were amplified from genomic DNA using the immunoSEQ Assay, a bias-controlled multiplex PCR. The study's processing was this. The number of nucleated cells in each sample was estimated from the amplification of reference gene primers within the assay. Sequence reads were collapsed and filtered to measure the absolute abundance of every unique TCRbeta CDR3 rearrangement. For each sample, productive Simpson clonality was calculated as the square root of Simpson's diversity index over productive rearrangements. Held by TCRdb, this immuneACCESS table contains in-frame sequences only and omits some clones. Under half of the omission traces to an unresolved V gene where checked; the cause of the rest is unknown. The D gene and trimming were derived from the DNA, and the V and J assignments and clone size from that table. This sample comprises just over 65,000 clones, 70% to 90% of them detected only once. The ten largest clones add up to less than 9% of the sample.

Whole blood was collected in K2EDTA tubes by collaborating institutions according to the institutions' own protocols. For TCRbeta analysis, collaborator samples were shipped as frozen whole blood, as isolated PBMCs, or as DNA extracted from either sample type. The CDR3 has 13 amino acids, counting the end cysteine and phenylalanine. Kept here is only the CDR3 DNA, which spans 39 bases and is read in frame from base 1. Relative to germline, V is 1 base shorter and J is 5 bases shorter, with 7 bases between their ends. Only one count was recorded for this clone. Its antigen has not been determined. Base qualities are not at hand, and no much larger clone is one base apart.

Sequences were obtained from peripheral blood. The chain uses TRBV12-3 or TRBV12-4 and TRBJ2-3; a tentative D call is TRBD2 (5 bases match). The sequence derives from a man aged 25 to 45 with acute or convalescent COVID-19. In nucleotide form, the sequence is TGTGCCAGCAGTTTAGTACGGGGAGATACGCAGTATTTT. It translates as CASSLVRGDTQYF.